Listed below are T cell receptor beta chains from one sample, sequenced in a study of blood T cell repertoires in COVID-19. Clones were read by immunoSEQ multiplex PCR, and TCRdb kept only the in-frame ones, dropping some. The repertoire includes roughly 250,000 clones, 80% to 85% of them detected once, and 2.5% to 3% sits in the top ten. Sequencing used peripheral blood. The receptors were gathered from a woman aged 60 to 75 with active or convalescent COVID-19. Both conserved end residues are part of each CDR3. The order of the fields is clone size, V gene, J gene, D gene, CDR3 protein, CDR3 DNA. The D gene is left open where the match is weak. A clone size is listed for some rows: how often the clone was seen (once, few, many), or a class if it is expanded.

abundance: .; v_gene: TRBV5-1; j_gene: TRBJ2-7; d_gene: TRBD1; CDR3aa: CASSLAPGQVSYEQYF; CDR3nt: TGCGCCAGCAGCTTGGCCCCGGGACAGGTTTCCTACGAGCAGTACTTC
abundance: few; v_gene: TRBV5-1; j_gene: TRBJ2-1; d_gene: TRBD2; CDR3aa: CASSLSGGDLNEQFF; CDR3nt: TGCGCCAGCAGCCTTAGCGGGGGGGACCTCAATGAGCAGTTCTTC
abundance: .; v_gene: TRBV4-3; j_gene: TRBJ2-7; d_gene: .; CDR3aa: CASSQGGEAPPWEQYF; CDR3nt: TGCGCCAGCAGCCAAGGTGGGGAGGCCCCTCCATGGGAGCAGTACTTC
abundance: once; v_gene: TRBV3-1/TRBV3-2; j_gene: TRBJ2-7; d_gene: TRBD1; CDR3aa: CASSQAQGSSEQYF; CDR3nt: TGTGCCAGCAGCCAAGCACAGGGGTCGAGCGAGCAGTACTTC
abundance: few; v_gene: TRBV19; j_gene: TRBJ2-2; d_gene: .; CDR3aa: CATADTNTGELFF; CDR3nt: TGTGCCACCGCGGACACGAACACCGGGGAGCTGTTTTTT
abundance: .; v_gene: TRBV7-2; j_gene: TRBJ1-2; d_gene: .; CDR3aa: CASRGHLDYGYTF; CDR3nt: TGTGCCAGCAGGGGACATCTGGACTATGGCTACACCTTC
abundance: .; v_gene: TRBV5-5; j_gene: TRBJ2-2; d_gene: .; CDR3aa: CASSLRSFQDGELFF; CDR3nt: TGTGCCAGCAGCTTGAGGTCGTTCCAGGACGGGGAGCTGTTTTTT
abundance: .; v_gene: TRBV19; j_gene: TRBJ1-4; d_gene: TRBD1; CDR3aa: CASSIPTGMTEKLFF; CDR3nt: TGTGCCAGTAGTATCCCGACAGGGATGACGGAAAAACTGTTTTTT
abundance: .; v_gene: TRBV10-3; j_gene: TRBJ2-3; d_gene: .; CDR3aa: CAISALGTSYSTDTQYF; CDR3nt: TGTGCCATCAGTGCCCTCGGGACATCCTATAGCACAGATACGCAGTATTTT
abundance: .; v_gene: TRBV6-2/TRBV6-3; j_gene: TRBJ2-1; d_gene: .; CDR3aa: CASSAVNEQFF; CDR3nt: TGTGCCAGCAGTGCGGTCAATGAGCAGTTCTTC
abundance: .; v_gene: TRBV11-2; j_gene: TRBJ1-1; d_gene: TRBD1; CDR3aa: CASSPSPEGQEAFF; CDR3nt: TGTGCCAGCAGCCCCAGCCCAGAGGGACAGGAGGCTTTCTTT